Shown below are 22 T cell receptor beta chains from a single sample sequenced in a study of cytomegalovirus exposure and HLA in healthy donors. PCR primers comprised 60 Vbeta and 13 Jbeta primers. Profiling relied on immunoSEQ multiplex PCR, and the TCRdb table lists in-frame clones only, not all of them. The sample holds about 150,000 clones, around 81% seen once. The sample consisted of PBMCs. These receptors all stem from a woman between 40 and 55 years old in good health and CMV-seropositive.

The J gene is TRBJ2-7, the V gene TRBV5-6, with a possible D match to TRBD2 (6 bases). This CDR3 has 13 residues. V dropped 0 bases and J dropped 4 bases, with 8 bases sitting between them. Per germline, CDR1 SGHDT and CDR2 YYEEEE. The CDR3: CASSLVGGYEQYF. The CDR3 region has the DNA TGTGCCAGCAGCTTGGTGGGGGGTTACGAGCAGTACTTC. The full variable domain, in which reference TRBV5-6 and TRBJ2-7 provide the parts outside the CDR3, is DAGVTQSPTHLIKTRGQQVTLRCSPKSGHDTVSWYQQALGQGPQFIFQYYEEEERQRGNFPDRFSGHQFPNYSSELNVNALLLGDSALYLCASSLVGGYEQYFGPGTRLTVT.

The chain is built from TRBV2 and TRBJ1-4; D gene uncertain. CDR1 and CDR2 (germline): SNHLY, FYNNEI. V dropped 8 bases and J dropped 0 bases, with 16 bases sitting between them. CDR3 length: 16 amino acids. CDR3 in amino acids: CASSRKEGPTNEKLFF. CDR3 sequence (DNA): TGTGCCAGCTCCCGAAAAGAGGGTCCAACTAATGAAAAACTGTTTTTT.

The genes are TRBV5-1 and TRBJ1-4, with D perhaps matching TRBD1 (6 bases). Between the trimmed V and J ends, which lost 2 bases and 2 bases, there was a span of 13 bases. Per germline, CDR1 SGHRS and CDR2 YFSETQ. The CDR3 spans 16 residues. The CDR3 sequence is CASSFLGQGTNEKLFF. The CDR3, as DNA: TGCGCCAGCAGCTTCCTCGGGCAGGGGACTAATGAAAAACTGTTTTTT.

This chain joins TRBV5-1 and TRBJ2-7; 13 nucleotides line up with TRBD2. In germline, CDR1 is SGHRS, CDR2 YFSETQ. Unmatched junction bases numbered 4, after V lost 4 bases and J lost 3 bases. This CDR3 has 15 residues. In nucleotides, the CDR3 is TGCGCCAGCAGCACAGGGACTAGCGGGGTCTACGAGCAGTACTTC. It is translated as CASSTGTSGVYEQYF.

J is TRBJ2-1 and V is TRBV4-1; 14 nucleotides line up with TRBD2. From germline, CDR1 is MGHRA and CDR2 YSYEKL. With V trimmed by 3 bases and J by 9 bases, 10 bases remained unmatched. The CDR3 covers 17 residues. The chain's CDR3 is CASSQTSGRAQGGEQFF. Written as DNA, the CDR3 is TGCGCCAGCAGCCAGACTAGCGGGAGGGCCCAGGGGGGTGAGCAGTTCTTC.

This rearrangement joins TRBV5-5 to TRBJ2-5; D gene uncertain. The CDR3 spans 13 residues. Germline V lookup: CDR1 SGHKS, CDR2 YYEKEE (reference sequence). V was clipped by 0 bases and J by 5 bases, with 8 bases between them. As DNA, the CDR3 is TGTGCCAGCAGCTTGGGGGCGACGGAGACCCAGTACTTC. Its protein is CASSLGATETQYF.

This chain links TRBV7-9 with TRBJ2-3; 10 bases are shared with TRBD1. This CDR3 has 15 residues. From germline, CDR1 is SEHNR and CDR2 FQNEAQ (reference sequence). The V segment lost 5 bases and the J segment 6 bases; nucleotides outside the gene matches: 8. CDR3 bases: TGTGCCAGCAGCCCCCGACAGGGGGCATCTGATACGCAGTATTTT. Translating gives CASSPRQGASDTQYF.

This clone occurred a few times. This sequence joins TRBV11-2 and TRBJ2-3; D may be TRBD1 (6 bases). Germline loops: CDR1 SGHAT, CDR2 FQNNGV. This CDR3 contains 16 residues. Deletions cut 0 bases from V and 4 bases from J, with 14 bases between. The CDR3 spells CASSLETGTIADTQYF. CDR3 coding DNA: TGTGCCAGCAGCTTAGAAACAGGGACGATTGCAGATACGCAGTATTTT.

The chain links TRBV11-2 to TRBJ1-1, with D maybe TRBD1 (5 bases). V gave up 3 bases and J gave up 0 bases, with 14 bases separating them. This CDR3 is built from 16 residues. Looked up from germline, CDR1 is SGHAT and CDR2 is FQNNGV. In DNA form, the CDR3 reads TGTGCCAGCAGCTTGGGCAGGTGGGGGGTGAACACTGAAGCTTTCTTT. Protein product: CASSLGRWGVNTEAFF.

The V call is TRBV9, the J call TRBJ1-1; no clear D. The V and J ends lost 3 bases and 1 base respectively, with 4 bases between them. Germline V gene sequence: CDR1 SGDLS, CDR2 YYNGEE. This CDR3 region has 12 residues. The CDR3: CASSGKNTEAFF. The CDR3 nucleotides read TGTGCCAGCAGCGGTAAGAACACTGAAGCTTTCTTT.

This chain uses TRBV27 with TRBJ1-1, with D possibly matching TRBD1 (5 bases). With 2 bases removed from V and 5 bases from J, the gap between germline ends came to 12 bases. Germline CDR1 and CDR2: MNHEY and SMNVEV (reference sequence). The CDR3 is 14 amino acids. CDR3 amino acids: CASSLGGVVTEAFF. The CDR3 DNA follows: TGTGCCAGCAGTTTAGGAGGGGTGGTGACTGAAGCTTTCTTT.

The chain combines TRBV7-3 with TRBJ2-1; 9 nucleotides agree with TRBD2. Per germline, CDR1 SGHTA and CDR2 FQGTGA. This CDR3 region has 16 residues. V was pared by 2 bases and J by 5 bases, with 7 bases of the junction left unmatched. In nucleotides, the CDR3 is TGTGCCAGCAGCTTACAGGGACTAGCAGCGAACAATGAGCAGTTCTTC. Amino acids: CASSLQGLAANNEQFF. The variable domain in full, with the rest retrieved from reference TRBV7-3 and TRBJ2-1, is GAGVSQTPSNKVTEKGKYVELRCDPISGHTALYWYRQSLGQGPEFLIYFQGTGAADDSGLPNDRFFAVRPEGSVSTLKIQRTERGDSAVYLCASSLQGLAANNEQFFGPGTRLTVL.

This sequence joins TRBV2 and TRBJ2-7, with 9 positions matching TRBD1. Germline V gives CDR1 SNHLY, CDR2 FYNNEI. The CDR3 is 13 residues long. J was trimmed by 7 bases and V by 6 bases; bases with no gene match: 7. CDR3 protein: CASRRTGVGEQYF. In DNA, the CDR3 is TGTGCCAGCAGGAGGACAGGGGTGGGTGAGCAGTACTTC.

The chain joins TRBV6-1 to TRBJ2-7, with 8 positions matching TRBD2. The CDR3 loop spans 14 amino acids. Germline V gives CDR1 MNHNS, CDR2 SASEGT. V lost 4 bases to trimming and J lost 0 bases; unmatched junction nucleotides: 2. DNA of the CDR3: TGTGCCAGCAGTGCAAGCGGGAGCTCCTACGAGCAGTACTTC. This sequence encodes CASSASGSSYEQYF.

This chain connects TRBV27 to TRBJ1-6, with a tentative D call TRBD1 (6 bases). This CDR3 is built from 17 residues. Per the germline V gene, CDR1 is MNHEY and CDR2 is SMNVEV (reference sequence). Trimming took 7 bases from V and 9 from J, leaving 25 bases between them. The CDR3 coding sequence is TGTGCCAGCAAGAGGCTCCCCGCACGGGACATCTCTTCACCCCTCCACTTT. It codes for CASKRLPARDISSPLHF.

V and J are TRBV11-2 and TRBJ1-3; D unclear. The CDR3 loop spans 18 amino acids. Germline assignment: CDR1 SGHAT and CDR2 FQNNGV. With 3 bases removed from V and 0 bases from J, the gap between germline ends came to 18 bases. This CDR3 is CASSFLVGQYTSGNTIYF. In DNA form, the CDR3 reads TGTGCCAGCAGCTTCTTAGTTGGGCAGTATACCTCTGGAAACACCATATATTTT.

This rearrangement joins TRBV7-9 to TRBJ1-1, with TRBD1 matching 7 bases. This CDR3 has 14 residues. V was pared by 3 bases and J by 1 base, with 2 bases of the junction left unmatched. CDR1 and CDR2 from the germline V gene are SEHNR and FQNEAQ (reference sequence). CDR3 sequence: CASSFGQANTEAFF. The CDR3 DNA reads TGTGCCAGCAGCTTTGGACAGGCGAACACTGAAGCTTTCTTT.

This chain connects TRBV6-5 to TRBJ1-1; 12 nucleotides match TRBD1. The CDR3 runs 15 residues. V lost 0 bases and J lost 7; bases outside the gene matches: 3. Germline V gives CDR1 MNHEY, CDR2 SVGAGI. This chain's CDR3 is CASSYSGTGGFEAFF. For the CDR3, the DNA is TGTGCCAGCAGTTACTCCGGGACAGGGGGCTTTGAAGCTTTCTTT.

J is TRBJ2-7 and V is TRBV7-9, with a possible D match to TRBD2 (6 bases). Germline V gene sequence: CDR1 SEHNR, CDR2 FQNEAQ (reference sequence). Between the trimmed V and J ends, which lost 11 bases and 0 bases, there was a span of 14 bases. This CDR3 comprises 13 residues. CDR3 sequence reads: CAGAAGSSYEQYF. DNA for the CDR3: TGTGCCGGTGCGGCGGGGAGCTCCTACGAGCAGTACTTC.

V is TRBV29-1 and J is TRBJ2-5; weak D call: TRBD1 (7 bases). The CDR3 totals 13 residues. The germline V gene encodes CDR1 SQVTM and CDR2 ANQGSEA. Trimming took 2 bases from V and 5 from J, leaving 12 bases between them. The CDR3 DNA sequence: TGCAGCGTTGAAAGACAGGGAGGCGAGACCCAGTACTTC. Translated, it gives CSVERQGGETQYF.

The chain uses TRBV18 and TRBJ2-2; TRBD2 matches 8 bases. The junction had 6 bases not matched to a gene; V was cut back by 6 bases and J by 6 bases. Germline-derived CDR1 and CDR2 are KGHSH and LQKENI. This CDR3 comprises 14 residues. The CDR3 sequence is CASSDGRGAGELFF. In DNA, the CDR3 is TGTGCCAGCTCCGACGGGAGGGGAGCCGGGGAGCTGTTTTTT.

Regarding this clone: The same CDR3 also results from other DNA sequences found in this sample. The gene calls are TRBV20-1 and TRBJ2-7; D remains unclear. This CDR3 region has 11 residues. V was trimmed by 3 bases and J by 3 bases, leaving 6 bases between them. In germline, CDR1 is DFQATT, CDR2 SNEGSKA (reference sequence). CDR3 coding DNA: TGCAGTGCTAGTGTTCTCTACGAGCAGTACTTC. Translation gives CSASVLYEQYF.